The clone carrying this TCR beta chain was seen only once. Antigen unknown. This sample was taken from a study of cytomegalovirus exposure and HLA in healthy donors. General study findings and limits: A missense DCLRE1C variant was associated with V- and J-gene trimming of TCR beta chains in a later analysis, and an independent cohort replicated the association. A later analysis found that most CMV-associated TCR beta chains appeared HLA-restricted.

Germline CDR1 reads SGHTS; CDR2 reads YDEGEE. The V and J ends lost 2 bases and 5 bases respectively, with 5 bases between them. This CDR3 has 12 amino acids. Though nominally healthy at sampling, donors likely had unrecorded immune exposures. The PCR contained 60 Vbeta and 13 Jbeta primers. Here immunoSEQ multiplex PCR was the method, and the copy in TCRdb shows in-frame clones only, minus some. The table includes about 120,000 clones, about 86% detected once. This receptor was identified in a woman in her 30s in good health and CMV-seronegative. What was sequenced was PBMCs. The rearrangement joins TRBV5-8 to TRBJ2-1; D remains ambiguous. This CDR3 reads CASSFPNNEQFF. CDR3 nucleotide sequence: TGTGCCAGCAGCTTTCCCAACAATGAGCAGTTCTTC.